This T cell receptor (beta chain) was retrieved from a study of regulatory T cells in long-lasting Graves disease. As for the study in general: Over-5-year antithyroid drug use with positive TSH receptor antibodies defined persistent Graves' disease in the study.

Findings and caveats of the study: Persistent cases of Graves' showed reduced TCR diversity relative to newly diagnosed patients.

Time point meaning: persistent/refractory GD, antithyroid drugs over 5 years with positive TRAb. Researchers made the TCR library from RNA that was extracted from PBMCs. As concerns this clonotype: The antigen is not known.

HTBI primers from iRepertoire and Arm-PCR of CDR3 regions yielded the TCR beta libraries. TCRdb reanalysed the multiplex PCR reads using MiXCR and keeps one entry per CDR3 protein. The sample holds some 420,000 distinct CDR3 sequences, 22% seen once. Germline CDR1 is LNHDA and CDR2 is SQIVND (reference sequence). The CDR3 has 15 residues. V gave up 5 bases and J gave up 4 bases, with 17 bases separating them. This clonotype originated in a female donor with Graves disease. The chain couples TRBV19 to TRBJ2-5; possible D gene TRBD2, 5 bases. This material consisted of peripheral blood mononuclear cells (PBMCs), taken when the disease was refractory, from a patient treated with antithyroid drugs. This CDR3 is CASSQTQSRGETQYF. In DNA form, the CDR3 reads TGTGCCAGTAGTCAAACCCAATCCCGGGGAGAGACCCAGTACTTC.